The 6 T cell receptor beta chains below come from one sample, sequenced in a study. Amplification of TRBV12-4/TRBJ1-2 clonotypes used adaptor-ligated barcode primers. TCRdb fed the multiplex PCR reads into MiXCR, producing one record per CDR3 protein. The sample includes about 970 distinct CDR3 sequences, under 3% of them seen just once. Treg sorting used a CD4+CD25+CD127-/low gate. Sequences were obtained from Tregs sorted from blood. The receptors were gathered from a female donor with breast cancer.

This clonotype is medium-sized (0.01 to 0.1%) in the sample. J is TRBJ1-2 and V is TRBV12-3 or TRBV12-4; no clear D gene. V lost 8 bases and J 1 base, leaving 8 bases between the germline ends. This CDR3 has 12 residues. The DNA of the CDR3 is TGTGCCAGCGGCCAGCTTAACTATGGCTACACCTTC. This translates into CASGQLNYGYTF.

This clonotype rates as medium-sized. The V call is TRBV12-3 or TRBV12-4, the J call TRBJ1-2; TRBD1 might be the D (5 bases). The CDR3 is 19 amino acids. Trimming left V 5 bases short and J 7 bases short, with 32 bases between. The CDR3 spells CASSLTGFDPGQGRPGYTF. In DNA, the CDR3 is TGTGCCAGCAGTCTCACGGGATTTGATCCGGGGCAGGGTCGTCCTGGCTACACCTTC.

This clonotype is judged medium-sized. The V and J genes are TRBV12-3 or TRBV12-4 and TRBJ1-2; D call uncertain. V was shortened by 5 bases and J by 4 bases, with 8 bases between the two germline ends. CDR3 size: 12 residues. CDR3 sequence reads: CASSSYGYGYTF. The DNA of the CDR3 is TGTGCCAGCAGTAGCTACGGCTATGGCTACACCTTC.

Judged by abundance, this clonotype is medium-sized. This chain uses TRBV12-3 or TRBV12-4 with TRBJ1-2; D gene ambiguous. The CDR3 has 13 amino acids. The V and J ends lost 6 bases and 5 bases respectively, with 13 bases between them. In nucleotides, the CDR3 is TGTGCCAGCAGATCCAGTGACGGGTATGGCTACACCTTC. Translating it yields CASRSSDGYGYTF.

This clonotype ranks as medium-sized. This chain links TRBV12-3 or TRBV12-4 with TRBJ1-2; tentative D call: TRBD1 (5 bases). V was trimmed by 3 bases and J by 3 bases, leaving 17 bases between them. This CDR3 comprises 16 residues. For the CDR3, the DNA is TGTGCCAGCAGTTTGATTAGAGGGACCTCCCACTATGGCTACACCTTC. It yields the protein CASSLIRGTSHYGYTF.

This clonotype is medium-sized by share. The chain recombines TRBV12-3 or TRBV12-4 with TRBJ1-2; the D is unclear. The CDR3 is 13 amino acids. Trimming left V 1 base short and J 13 bases short, with 16 bases between. The CDR3, as DNA: TGTGCCAGCAGTTTAGAAGGATCTATGGCCGGCACCTTC. Its protein product is CASSLEGSMAGTF.